A selection of T cell receptor beta chains follows, all from one sample in a study of tumor-infiltrating lymphocytes in primary liver carcinoma. TCRdb re-called the multiplex PCR reads with MiXCR, one entry per CDR3 protein. The sample contains approximately 73,000 distinct CDR3 sequences, 70% to 80% of which appear only once. Sample: liver tumor tissue from sampling region 4. The receptors originated from a woman aged 55-69 years with primary liver carcinoma and hepatitis B virus infection. CDR3s include the opening cysteine and the closing phenylalanine or tryptophan.

TRBJ2-7 | TRBV2 | CASRAVTSGSSYGQYF
TRBJ2-1 | TRBV10-2 | CASAQGSPSYEQFF
TRBJ2-5 | TRBV29-1 | CSVVKREFQETQYF
TRBJ2-5 | TRBV28 | CASRPETGLQETQYF
TRBJ1-1 | TRBV6-6 | CASSEPGPRNTGAFF
TRBJ2-2 | TRBV11-2 | CASSWGGSFTGEMFF
TRBJ2-5 | TRBV11-2 | CASSLSLTGEAQYF
TRBJ2-5 | TRBV11-2 | CVSSLDTGDREYF
TRBJ2-7 | TRBV7-6 | CASTSGTSGEQYF
TRBJ2-1 | TRBV7-9 | CASSFLYNEQFF
TRBJ2-7 | TRBV29-1 | CSVASGTLYEQYF
TRBJ2-3 | TRBV11-3 | CASSLEAGGLDTEYF
NA | TRBV7-9 | CASSRTSSSNEQYF
TRBJ2-3 | TRBV4-2 | CASSLFGGRVNTQYF
TRBJ2-2 | TRBV12-3/TRBV12-4 | CASSGEMGTGELFF
TRBJ1-2 | TRBV4-2 | CARSPGYGVIYVYTF
TRBJ2-5 | TRBV7-8 | CASSPRRTLAGARNTIETQYF
TRBJ2-1 | TRBV11-3 | CTSTSPGARTMGNEQFF
TRBJ1-2 | TRBV12-3/TRBV12-4 | CASSSINMDGYGNTF
TRBJ2-7 | TRBV6-5 | CASSYSGVQGGYEQYF
TRBJ2-6 | TRBV11-2 | CASIMWGDRGISLSGANVLTF
TRBJ1-2 | TRBV28 | CASSDGEPYGYTF
TRBJ2-3 | TRBV12-3/TRBV12-4 | CASNYLSGGADTQYF
TRBJ2-1 | TRBV30 | CDWSVRQKQFF
TRBJ2-3 | TRBV30 | CAWAPGTDTQYF
TRBJ2-7 | TRBV11-3 | CASSLSGRKHEQYF